The TCR beta chain under discussion was sequenced for a study of blood T cell repertoires in COVID-19 (dated by TCRdb to 2020 to 2021). Regarding the study in general: Samples covering the acute and convalescent phases of COVID-19 were provided by collaborators in the United States, Italy and Spain. Deeply sampled blood TCRbeta repertoires from subjects exposed to, actively infected with, or recovered from COVID-19 were included in the dataset. Samples were obtained from the ongoing ImmuneRACE study (first 160 participants) and from some 1,200 subjects provided by 6 global collaborators. HLA class I and class II types, where available, came from metadata supplied by the sample provider rather than from assay-based typing. The sample metadata nearly always contained a de-identified subject ID, COVID-19 status, age in years and sex. The repertoires were released in a freely available public database meant as a resource for research on the immune response to SARS-CoV-2. The material from the prospective study consisted of cDNA or gDNA derived from T cells, B-cell-depleted T cells, or PBMCs. The investigation overall reported the following: How much clinical and demographic metadata was included differed by source and by participant, and the metadata was provided uncurated.

Participants in the prospective study were aged about 18 to 100 years, lived in 20 to 30 United States geographic areas, and enrolled through a virtual design. In the prospective study, cohorts were assigned on the basis of participant-reported clinical history obtained from a screening survey and a study questionnaire. Recovered participants in ImmuneRACE Cohort 3 were defined by two consecutive negative NP/OP PCR tests, clearance by a healthcare professional, or resolution of symptoms. In the prospective study, whole blood, serum and a nasopharyngeal or oropharyngeal swab were collected from each participant by mobile phlebotomists. Over a 2-month period, participants in the prospective study had the option of providing additional blood draws and questionnaires. Prospective study blood samples were shipped either frozen or at room temperature before DNA extraction. Turning to this clone: Its antigen remains unidentified. It has no much larger one-base neighbor in the sample; base qualities were not kept.

V loses 7 bases at its end and J loses 5 bases; junction bases beyond the gene matches: 8. CDR1 is given as MDHEN and CDR2 as SYDVKM, both from the germline V gene. The CDR3 holds 14 amino acids from the cysteine to the phenylalanine. Only the CDR3 part of the read is kept: 42 bases, read in frame from the first base. TCRbeta CDR3 regions were amplified from genomic DNA by means of the immunoSEQ Assay, a bias-controlled multiplex PCR. The study's own analysis went as follows. Nucleated cell counts per sample were estimated from amplification of reference gene primers within the assay. To quantify the absolute abundance of each unique TCRbeta CDR3 rearrangement, sequence reads were collapsed and filtered. For each sample, productive Simpson clonality was calculated by taking the square root of Simpson's diversity index across productive rearrangements. TCRdb mirrors the immuneACCESS table, restricted to in-frame sequences. Some clones are absent from its copies; in checked studies, under half trace to an unresolved V gene, and the reason for the others is unknown. V, J and clone size reflect that table, while D and trimming were determined from the DNA. The sample table lists some 400,000 clones, around 87% of them with a count of one. Clones ranked in the top ten supply 1.1% of the sample.

The sequenced sample consisted of PBMCs or T cells enriched from blood (not recorded which). The sequence links TRBV28 to TRBJ1-1; TRBD1 lines up with 9 middle nucleotides. The source is a man younger than 45 who had recovered from COVID-19. The DNA sequence follows: TGTGCCAGCACAAACAGGGGGCTAAGGACTGAAGCTTTCTTT. Its product reads: CASTNRGLRTEAFF. Reference TRBV28 and TRBJ1-1 proteins supply the regions before and after the CDR3; the full variable domain is: DVKVTQSSRYLVKRTGEKVFLECVQDMDHENMFWYRQDPGLGLRLIYFSYDVKMKEKGDIPEGYSVSREKKERFSLILESASTNQTSMYLCASTNRGLRTEAFFGQGTRLTVV.